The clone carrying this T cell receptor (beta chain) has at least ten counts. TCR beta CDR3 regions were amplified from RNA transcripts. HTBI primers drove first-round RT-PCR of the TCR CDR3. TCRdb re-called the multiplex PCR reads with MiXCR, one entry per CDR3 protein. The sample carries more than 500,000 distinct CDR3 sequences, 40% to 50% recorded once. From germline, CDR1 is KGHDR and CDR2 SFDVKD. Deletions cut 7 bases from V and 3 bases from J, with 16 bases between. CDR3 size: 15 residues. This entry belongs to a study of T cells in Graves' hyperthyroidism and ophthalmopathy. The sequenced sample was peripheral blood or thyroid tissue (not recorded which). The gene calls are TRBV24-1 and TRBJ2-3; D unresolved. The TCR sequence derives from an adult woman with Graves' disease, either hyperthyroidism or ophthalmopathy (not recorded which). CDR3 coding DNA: TGTGCCACCAGCCCCCGAGGTCAAGGGACAGATACGCAGTATTTT. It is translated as CATSPRGQGTDTQYF.